One T cell receptor (beta chain) is described in this entry. This sample is part of a study of blood T cell repertoires in COVID-19. Recovered Cohort 3 donors showed two negative PCRs, clearance, or symptom resolution. CDR1 is SNHLY and CDR2 is FYNNEI in the germline V gene. The CDR3 loop spans 15 amino acids. J gave up 4 bases and V 11 bases, and 15 bases lay outside the gene matches. Assay: immunoSEQ multiplex PCR; the TCRdb copy retains only in-frame clones and omits some. This table has 150,000 to 200,000 clones, approximately 80% appearing once. This receptor was obtained from a man aged 35-49 years who had recovered from COVID-19. The chain has TRBV2 and TRBJ1-2, with 8 bases identical to TRBD1. The source material was PBMCs or T cells enriched from blood (not recorded which). CDR3 sequence reads: CAGLSGTGLTYGYTF. The CDR3 DNA reads TGTGCCGGCTTATCCGGGACAGGACTAACCTATGGCTACACCTTC.